This TCR beta chain was found in a study of blood T cell repertoires in COVID-19. Study summary: COVID-19 samples collected from the United States, Italy and Spain covered acute and convalescent phases. The analysed material was cDNA or gDNA that came from T cells, B-cell-depleted T cells, or PBMCs.

Original data processing: Quantification of nucleated cells was approximated via reference gene primer amplification. The method was immunoSEQ multiplex PCR; TCRdb's version includes in-frame clones alone and lacks a portion of them. V and J calls and clone size are copied from that table; D and trimming were computed from the DNA. The repertoire includes 140,000 to 150,000 clones, around 86% of them detected once, and about 6% sits in the top ten. The table lists this clone with a count of one. There are 13 residues in the CDR3. CDR1 MNHNY and CDR2 SVGAGI come from the germline V gene (reference sequence). Deletions cut 4 bases from V and 4 bases from J, with 10 bases between.

V usage is TRBV6-6 and J usage is TRBJ1-2; D may be TRBD1 (5 bases). Sequencing used peripheral blood. The receptor was isolated from a man at least 80 years old with acute or convalescent COVID-19. The CDR3 protein is CASSSTGSYGYTF. The DNA for the CDR3 is TGTGCCAGCAGTTCCACAGGATCCTATGGCTACACCTTC.